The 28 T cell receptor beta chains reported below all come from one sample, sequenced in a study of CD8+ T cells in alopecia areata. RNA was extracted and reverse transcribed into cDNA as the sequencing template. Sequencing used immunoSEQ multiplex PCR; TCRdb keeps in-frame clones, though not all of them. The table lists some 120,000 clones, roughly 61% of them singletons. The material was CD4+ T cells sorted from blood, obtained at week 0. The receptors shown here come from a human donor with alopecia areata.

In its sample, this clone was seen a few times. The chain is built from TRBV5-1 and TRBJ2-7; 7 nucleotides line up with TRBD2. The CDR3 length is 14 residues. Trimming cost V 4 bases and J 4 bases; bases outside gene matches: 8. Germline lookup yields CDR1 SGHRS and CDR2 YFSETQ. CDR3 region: CASSPSGGRYEQYF. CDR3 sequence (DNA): TGCGCCAGCAGCCCCTCGGGGGGTAGGTACGAGCAGTACTTC.

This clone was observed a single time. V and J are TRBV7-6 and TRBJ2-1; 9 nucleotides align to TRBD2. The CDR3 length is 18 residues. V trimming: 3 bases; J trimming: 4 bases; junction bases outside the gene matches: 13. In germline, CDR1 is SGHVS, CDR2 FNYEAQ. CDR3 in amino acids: CASSFALAGPTRYNEQFF. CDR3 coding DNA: TGTGCCAGCAGCTTTGCTCTAGCGGGGCCCACGAGATACAATGAGCAGTTCTTC.

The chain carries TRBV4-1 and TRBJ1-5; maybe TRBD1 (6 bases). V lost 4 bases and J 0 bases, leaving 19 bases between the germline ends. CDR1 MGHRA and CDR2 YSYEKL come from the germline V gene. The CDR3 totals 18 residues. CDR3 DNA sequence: TGCGCCAGCAGCCCCCGGACAGCGTCTCTCGATAGCAATCAGCCCCAGCATTTT. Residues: CASSPRTASLDSNQPQHF.

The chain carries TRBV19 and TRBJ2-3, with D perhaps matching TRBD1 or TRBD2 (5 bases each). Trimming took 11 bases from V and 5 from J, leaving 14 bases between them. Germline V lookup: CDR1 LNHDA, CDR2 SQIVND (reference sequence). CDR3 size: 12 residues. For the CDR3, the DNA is TGTGCCCCTTCAGATGGGGGAGATACGCAGTATTTT. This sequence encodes CAPSDGGDTQYF.

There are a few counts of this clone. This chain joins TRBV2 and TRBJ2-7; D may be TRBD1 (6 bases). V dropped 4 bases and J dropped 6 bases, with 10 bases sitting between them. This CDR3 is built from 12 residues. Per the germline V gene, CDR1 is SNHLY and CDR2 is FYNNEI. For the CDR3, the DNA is TGTGCCAGCAGTGTGCAGGGGCCCGAGCAGTACTTC. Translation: CASSVQGPEQYF.

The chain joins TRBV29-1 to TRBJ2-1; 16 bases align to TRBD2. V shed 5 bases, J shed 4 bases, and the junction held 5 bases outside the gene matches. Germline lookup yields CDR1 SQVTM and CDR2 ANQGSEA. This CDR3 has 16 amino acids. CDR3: CSVYPGLAGGYNEQFF. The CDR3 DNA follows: TGCAGCGTTTACCCGGGACTAGCGGGAGGGTACAATGAGCAGTTCTTC.

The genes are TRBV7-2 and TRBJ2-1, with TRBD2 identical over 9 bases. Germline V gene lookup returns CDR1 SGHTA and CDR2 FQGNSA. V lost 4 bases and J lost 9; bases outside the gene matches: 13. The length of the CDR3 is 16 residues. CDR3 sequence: CASSSTPGLAVSEQFF. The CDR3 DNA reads TGTGCCAGCAGCTCGACCCCGGGACTAGCTGTGAGTGAGCAGTTCTTC.

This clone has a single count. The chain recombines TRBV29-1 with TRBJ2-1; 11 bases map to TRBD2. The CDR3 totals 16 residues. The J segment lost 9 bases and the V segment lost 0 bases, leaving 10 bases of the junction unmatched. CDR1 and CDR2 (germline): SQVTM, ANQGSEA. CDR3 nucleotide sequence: TGCAGCGTTGAAGATCTAGCGGGGGGCCGGCGGGGTGAGCAGTTCTTC. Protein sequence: CSVEDLAGGRRGEQFF.

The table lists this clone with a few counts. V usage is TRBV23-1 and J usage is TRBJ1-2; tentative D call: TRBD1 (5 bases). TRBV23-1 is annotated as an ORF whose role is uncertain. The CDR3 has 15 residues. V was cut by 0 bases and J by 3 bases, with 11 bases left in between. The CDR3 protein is CASSQSPRADYGYTF. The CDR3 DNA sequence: TGCGCCAGCAGTCAATCACCCAGGGCGGACTATGGCTACACCTTC.

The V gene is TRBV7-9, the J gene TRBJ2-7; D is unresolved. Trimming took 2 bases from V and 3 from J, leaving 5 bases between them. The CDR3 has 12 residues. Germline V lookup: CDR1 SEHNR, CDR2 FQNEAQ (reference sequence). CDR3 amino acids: CASSLRDYEQYF. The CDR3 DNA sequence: TGTGCCAGCAGCTTAAGGGACTACGAGCAGTACTTC.

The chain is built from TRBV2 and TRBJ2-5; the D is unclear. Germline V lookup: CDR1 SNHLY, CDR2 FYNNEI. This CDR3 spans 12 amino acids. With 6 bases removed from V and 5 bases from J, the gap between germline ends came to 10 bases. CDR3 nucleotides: TGTGCCAGCAGCTATTCTTTGGAGACCCAGTACTTC. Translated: CASSYSLETQYF.

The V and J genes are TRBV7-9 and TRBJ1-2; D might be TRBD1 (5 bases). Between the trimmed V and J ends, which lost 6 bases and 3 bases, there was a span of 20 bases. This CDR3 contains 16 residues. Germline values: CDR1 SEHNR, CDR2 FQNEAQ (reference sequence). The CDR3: CASSGSGGYRHYGYTF. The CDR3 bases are TGTGCCAGCAGTGGTTCGGGGGGGTATCGACACTATGGCTACACCTTC.

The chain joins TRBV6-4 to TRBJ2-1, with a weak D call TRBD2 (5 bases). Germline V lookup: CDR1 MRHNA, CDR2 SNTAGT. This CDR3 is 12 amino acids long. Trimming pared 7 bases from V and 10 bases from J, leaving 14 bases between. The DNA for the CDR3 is TGTGCCAGCACTAGCCGCATTGGGGAGCAGTTCTTC. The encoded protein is CASTSRIGEQFF.

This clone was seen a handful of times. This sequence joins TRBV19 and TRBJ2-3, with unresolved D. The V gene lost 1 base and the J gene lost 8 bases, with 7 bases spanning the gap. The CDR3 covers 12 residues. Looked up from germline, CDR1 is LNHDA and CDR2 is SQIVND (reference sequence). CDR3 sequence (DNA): TGTGCCAGTAGTATAGTACATGGTACGCAGTATTTT. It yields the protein CASSIVHGTQYF.

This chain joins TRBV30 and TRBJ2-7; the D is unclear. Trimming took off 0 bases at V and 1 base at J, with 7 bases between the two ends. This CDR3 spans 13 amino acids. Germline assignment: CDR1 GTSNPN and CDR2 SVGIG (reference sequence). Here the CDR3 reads CAWSVSSSYEQYF. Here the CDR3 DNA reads TGTGCCTGGAGTGTAAGTTCTTCCTACGAGCAGTACTTC.

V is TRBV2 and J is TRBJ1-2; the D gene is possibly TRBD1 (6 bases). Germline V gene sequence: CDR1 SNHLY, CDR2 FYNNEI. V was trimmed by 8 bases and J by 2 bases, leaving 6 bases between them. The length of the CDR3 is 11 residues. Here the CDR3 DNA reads TGTGCCAGCGGGGGCAACTATGGCTACACCTTC. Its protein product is CASGGNYGYTF.

The CDR3 DNA reads TGTGCCAGCGGATCCGGGACAGTACAAGAGACCCAGTACTTC. Encoded protein: CASGSGTVQETQYF. The chain is built from TRBV2 and TRBJ2-5; TRBD1 aligns across 7 bases. Germline trimming cut 8 bases from V and 2 bases from J; bases unmatched to any gene: 8. The CDR3 length is 14 residues. The germline gives CDR1 SNHLY, CDR2 FYNNEI. Looking up the rest from reference TRBV2 and TRBJ2-5 gives the full variable domain: EPEVTQTPSHQVTQMGQEVILRCVPISNHLYFYWYRQILGQKVEFLVSFYNNEISEKSEIFDDQFSVERPDGSNFTLKIRSTKLEDSAMYFCASGSGTVQETQYFGPGTRLLVL.

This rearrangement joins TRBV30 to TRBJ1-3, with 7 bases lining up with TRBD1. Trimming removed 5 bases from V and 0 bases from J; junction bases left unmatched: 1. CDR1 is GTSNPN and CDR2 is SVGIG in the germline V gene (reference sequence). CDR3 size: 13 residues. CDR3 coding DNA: TGTGCCTGGGGACAGGACTCTGGAAACACCATATATTTT. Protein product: CAWGQDSGNTIYF.

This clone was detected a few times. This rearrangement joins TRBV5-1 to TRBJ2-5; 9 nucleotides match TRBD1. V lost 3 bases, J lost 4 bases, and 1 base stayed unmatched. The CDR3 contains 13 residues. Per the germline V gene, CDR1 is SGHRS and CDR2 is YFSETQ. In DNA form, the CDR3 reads TGCGCCAGCAGCTACAGGGGGCGAGAGACCCAGTACTTC. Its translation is CASSYRGRETQYF.

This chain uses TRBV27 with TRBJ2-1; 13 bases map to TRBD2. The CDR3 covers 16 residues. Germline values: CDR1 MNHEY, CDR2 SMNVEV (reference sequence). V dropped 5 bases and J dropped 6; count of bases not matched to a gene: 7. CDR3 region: CASSKPTSGRVNEQFF. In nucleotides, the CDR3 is TGTGCCAGCAGTAAACCAACTAGCGGGAGGGTCAATGAGCAGTTCTTC.

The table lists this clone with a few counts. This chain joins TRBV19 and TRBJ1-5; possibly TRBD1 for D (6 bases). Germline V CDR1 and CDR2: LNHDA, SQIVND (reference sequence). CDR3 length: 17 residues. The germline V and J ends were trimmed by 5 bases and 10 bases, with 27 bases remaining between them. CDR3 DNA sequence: TGTGCCAGTAGTCCTCGGACAGACCCAGGATCGGGGGGCCCCCAGCATTTT. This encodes CASSPRTDPGSGGPQHF.

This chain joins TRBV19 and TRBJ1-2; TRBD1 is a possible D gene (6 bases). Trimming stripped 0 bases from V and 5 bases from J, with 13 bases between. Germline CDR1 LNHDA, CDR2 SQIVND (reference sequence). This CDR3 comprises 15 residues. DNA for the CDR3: TGTGCCAGTAGTATAGATCTCGACAGGCTGTATGGCTACACCTTC. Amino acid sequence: CASSIDLDRLYGYTF.

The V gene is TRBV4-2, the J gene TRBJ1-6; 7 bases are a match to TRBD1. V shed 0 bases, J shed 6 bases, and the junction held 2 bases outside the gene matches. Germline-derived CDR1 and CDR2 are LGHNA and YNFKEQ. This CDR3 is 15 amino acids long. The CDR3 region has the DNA TGTGCCAGCAGCCAAGAATACAGGGGTAATTCACCCCTCCACTTT. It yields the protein CASSQEYRGNSPLHF.

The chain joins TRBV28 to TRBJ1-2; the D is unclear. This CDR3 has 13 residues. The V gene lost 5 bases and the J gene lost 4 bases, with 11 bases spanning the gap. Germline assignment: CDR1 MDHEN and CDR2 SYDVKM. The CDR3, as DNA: TGTGCCAGCAGTATCGGACTCAGCTATGGCTACACCTTC. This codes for CASSIGLSYGYTF.

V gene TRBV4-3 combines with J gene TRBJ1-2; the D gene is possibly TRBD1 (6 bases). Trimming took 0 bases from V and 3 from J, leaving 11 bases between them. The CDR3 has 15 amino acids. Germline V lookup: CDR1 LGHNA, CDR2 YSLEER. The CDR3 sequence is CASSQDQQGYYGYTF. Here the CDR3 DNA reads TGCGCCAGCAGCCAAGATCAACAGGGTTACTATGGCTACACCTTC.

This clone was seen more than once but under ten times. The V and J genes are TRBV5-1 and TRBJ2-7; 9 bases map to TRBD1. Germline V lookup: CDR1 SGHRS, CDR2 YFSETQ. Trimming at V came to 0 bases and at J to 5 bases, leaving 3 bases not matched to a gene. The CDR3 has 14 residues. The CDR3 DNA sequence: TGCGCCAGCAGCTTGGGGGACAGGGCCAACGAGCAGTACTTC. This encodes CASSLGDRANEQYF.

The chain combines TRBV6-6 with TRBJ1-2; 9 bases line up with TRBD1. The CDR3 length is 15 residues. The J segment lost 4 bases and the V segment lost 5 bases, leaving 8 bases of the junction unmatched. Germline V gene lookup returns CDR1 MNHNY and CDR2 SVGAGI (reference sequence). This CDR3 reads CASSTPTGGSYGYTF. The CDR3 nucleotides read TGTGCCAGCAGTACCCCGACAGGGGGTTCCTATGGCTACACCTTC.

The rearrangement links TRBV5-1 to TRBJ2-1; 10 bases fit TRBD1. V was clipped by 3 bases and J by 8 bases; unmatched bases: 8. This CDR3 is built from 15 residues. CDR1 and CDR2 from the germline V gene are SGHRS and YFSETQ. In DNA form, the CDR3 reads TGCGCCAGCAGCTCCGGGACAGGGGCTTGGGATGAGCAGTTCTTC. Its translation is CASSSGTGAWDEQFF.